This T cell receptor beta chain was profiled in a study of blood T cells in healthy people across ages. PCR was performed a second time for roughly 7 to 12 cycles using a sample-barcoded 5' primer and a J-beta primer mix. TCRdb called the 5' RACE reads again in MiXCR, with one record for every CDR3 protein. The data show some 920,000 distinct CDR3 sequences, with just over 50% seen just once and roughly a fifth held by the top ten. Every participating donor contributed 7.5 to 10 milliliters of peripheral blood through a draw. V lost 0 bases to trimming and J lost 2 bases; unmatched junction nucleotides: 13. This CDR3 spans 17 amino acids. Germline V lookup: CDR1 DFQATT, CDR2 SNEGSKA (reference sequence). Whole-study findings and limits: Since the PBMCs were unsorted, naive and antigen-experienced cells could not be conclusively compared.

About this clonotype itself: What it binds is not known.

The chain couples TRBV20-1 to TRBJ2-7, with TRBD2 identical over 7 bases. The TCR comes from a woman aged 55-69 years in good health. Sequenced input: blood. The CDR3 region is CSARDLRGAGDPYEQYF. The CDR3 nucleotides read TGCAGTGCTAGAGATCTGCGAGGGGCGGGAGACCCCTACGAGCAGTACTTC.